This TCR beta chain emerged from a study of early T cells in non-severe SARS-CoV-2 infection. About the research overall: Bulk RNA taken from unsorted whole blood was sequenced, leaving chains unpaired.

Study-wide findings and caveats: VDJdb matching favored anti-spike CD8 responses, missing private and CD4 specificities.

In the library, individual cDNA molecules carried attached unique molecular identifiers. TCRdb passed the 5' RACE reads through MiXCR, listing each CDR3 protein once. The profile shows roughly 80,000 distinct CDR3 sequences, 11% of them singletons. Germline-derived CDR1 and CDR2 are SNHLY and FYNNEI. CDR3 length equals 15 residues. V shed 1 base and J shed 6 bases, with 15 bases lying between them. This clonotype was seen many times. Its antigen is as yet unknown. The TCR comes from an adult who was a healthcare worker with PCR-confirmed SARS-CoV-2 infection or an uninfected control (not recorded which). The sample consisted of whole blood, taken at baseline. The V call is TRBV2, the J call TRBJ1-2; D not certain. The CDR3 spells CASSEDLGRLNGYTF. CDR3 nucleotide sequence: TGTGCCAGCAGTGAAGATCTAGGGCGCTTGAATGGCTACACCTTC.